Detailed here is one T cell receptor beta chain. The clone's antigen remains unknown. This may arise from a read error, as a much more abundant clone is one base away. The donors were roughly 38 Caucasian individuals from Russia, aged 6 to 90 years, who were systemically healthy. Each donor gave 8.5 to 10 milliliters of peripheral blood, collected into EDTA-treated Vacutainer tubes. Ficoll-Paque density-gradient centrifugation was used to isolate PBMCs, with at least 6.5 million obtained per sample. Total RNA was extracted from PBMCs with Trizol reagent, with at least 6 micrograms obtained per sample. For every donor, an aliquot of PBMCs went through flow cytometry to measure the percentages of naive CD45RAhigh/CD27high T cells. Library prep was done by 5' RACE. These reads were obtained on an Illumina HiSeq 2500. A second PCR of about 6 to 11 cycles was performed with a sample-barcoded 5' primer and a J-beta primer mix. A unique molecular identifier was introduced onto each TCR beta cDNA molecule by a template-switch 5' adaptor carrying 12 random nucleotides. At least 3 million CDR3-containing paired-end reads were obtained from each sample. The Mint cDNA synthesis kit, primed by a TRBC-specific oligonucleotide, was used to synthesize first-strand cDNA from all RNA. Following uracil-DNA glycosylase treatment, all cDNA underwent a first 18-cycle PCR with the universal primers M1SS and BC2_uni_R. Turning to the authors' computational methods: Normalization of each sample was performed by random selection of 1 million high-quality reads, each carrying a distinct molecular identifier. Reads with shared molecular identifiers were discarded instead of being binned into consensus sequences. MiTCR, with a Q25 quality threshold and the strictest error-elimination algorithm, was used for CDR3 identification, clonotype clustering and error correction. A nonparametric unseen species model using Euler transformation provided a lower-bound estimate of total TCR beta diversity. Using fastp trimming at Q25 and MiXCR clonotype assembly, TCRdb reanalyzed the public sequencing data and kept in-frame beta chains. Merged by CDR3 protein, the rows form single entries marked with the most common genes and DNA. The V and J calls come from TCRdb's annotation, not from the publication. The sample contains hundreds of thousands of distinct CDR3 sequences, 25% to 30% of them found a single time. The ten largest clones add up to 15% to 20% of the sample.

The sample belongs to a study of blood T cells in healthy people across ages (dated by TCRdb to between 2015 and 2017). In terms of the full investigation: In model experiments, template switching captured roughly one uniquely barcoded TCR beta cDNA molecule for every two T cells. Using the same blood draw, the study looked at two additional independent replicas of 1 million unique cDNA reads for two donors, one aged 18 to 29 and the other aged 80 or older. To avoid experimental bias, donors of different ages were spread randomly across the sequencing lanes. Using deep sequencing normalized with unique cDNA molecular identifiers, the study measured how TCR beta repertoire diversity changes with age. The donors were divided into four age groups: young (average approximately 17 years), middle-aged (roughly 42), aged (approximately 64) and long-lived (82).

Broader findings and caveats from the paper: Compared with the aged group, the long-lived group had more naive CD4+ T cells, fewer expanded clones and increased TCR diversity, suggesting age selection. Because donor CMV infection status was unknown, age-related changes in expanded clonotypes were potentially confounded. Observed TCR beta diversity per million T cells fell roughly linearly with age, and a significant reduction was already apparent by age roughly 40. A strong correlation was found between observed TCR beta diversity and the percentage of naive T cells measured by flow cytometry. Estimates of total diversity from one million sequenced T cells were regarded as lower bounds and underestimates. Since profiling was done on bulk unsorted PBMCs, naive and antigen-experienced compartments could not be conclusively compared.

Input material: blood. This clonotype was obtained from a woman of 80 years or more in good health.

In nucleotide form, the sequence is TGTGCCAGCAGCCCAGCCGGGGGCCCTCTCACAGATACGCAGTATTTT. Translation gives CASSPAGGPLTDTQYF. The chain couples TRBV7-2 to TRBJ2-3; the D segment may tentatively be TRBD1 or TRBD2, each giving 6 matched bases. CDR1 and CDR2 are drawn from the germline V gene: SGHTA, FQGNSA. Cut back by 5 bases and 2 bases, the V and J ends lie 17 bases apart. The CDR3, from cysteine to phenylalanine, totals 16 residues. Only the CDR3 DNA is retained, 48 bases long and in frame from the first base. Reference TRBV7-2 and TRBJ2-3 genes cover what lies past the CDR3, so the full variable domain is GAGVSQSPSNKVTEKGKDVELRCDPISGHTALYWYRQSLGQGLEFLIYFQGNSAPDKSGLPSDRFSAERTGGSVSTLTIQRTQQEDSAVYLCASSPAGGPLTDTQYFGPGTRLTVL.